These 9 T cell receptor beta chains were all obtained from the same sample, sequenced in a study of regulatory T cells in long-lasting Graves disease. Arm-PCR of CDR3 regions with iRepertoire HTBI primers generated TCR beta libraries. TCRdb reprocessed the multiplex PCR reads with MiXCR, giving one entry per CDR3 protein. The sample holds a few hundred thousand distinct CDR3 sequences, approximately 22% seen once. Time point indicated: persistent/refractory GD, antithyroid drugs over 5 years with positive TRAb. The TCR library was made from RNA that had been extracted from PBMCs in TRIzol. This sample comprised peripheral blood mononuclear cells (PBMCs), obtained when the disease was refractory, from a patient treated with antithyroid drugs. The receptors come from a female donor with Graves disease.

This clonotype was seen a handful of times. The rearrangement links TRBV5-1 to TRBJ2-7, with 7 nucleotides matching TRBD1. The CDR3 is 16 residues long. CDR1 SGHRS and CDR2 YFSETQ come from the germline V gene. With 2 bases clipped from V and 12 bases from J, the junction kept 20 bases outside the gene matches. DNA of the CDR3: TGCGCCAGCAGCTTAGGAGACAGGGCACATTCCTACGAACGGTACTTC. Translating it yields CASSLGDRAHSYERYF.

Here the CDR3 DNA reads TGCGCCAGCAGCGTCAGCGGGAATGGAGATACGCAGTATTTT. It codes for CASSVSGNGDTQYF. The chain has TRBV5-1 and TRBJ2-3, with 7 bases fitting TRBD2. The CDR3 loop spans 14 amino acids. The V gene end was trimmed by 4 bases and the J gene end by 5 bases; junction bases not matched to a gene: 7. CDR1 and CDR2 from the germline V gene are SGHRS and YFSETQ.

This clonotype was counted at least ten times. This chain links TRBV2 with TRBJ2-3; the match to TRBD2 covers 12 bases. V lost 2 bases, J lost 5 bases, and 5 bases stayed unmatched. CDR1 is SNHLY, CDR2 FYNNEI, per germline. The CDR3 consists of 16 residues. The CDR3 spells CASSELAGGNVDTQYF. The CDR3 bases are TGTGCCAGCAGTGAACTAGCGGGAGGGAACGTAGATACGCAGTATTTT.

The sample holds many counts of this clonotype. This chain links TRBV5-6 with TRBJ2-7; 7 positions match TRBD2. CDR3 length equals 15 residues. Germline V gene lookup returns CDR1 SGHDT and CDR2 YYEEEE. J lost 0 bases, V lost 3 bases, and 6 bases had no gene match. CDR3 residues: CASSWSGASSYEQYF. In DNA form, the CDR3 reads TGTGCCAGCAGCTGGAGCGGGGCTAGCTCCTACGAGCAGTACTTC.

This clonotype was seen more than once but under ten times. This chain links TRBV28 with TRBJ1-1; D is ambiguous. The CDR3 sequence is 15 residues long. The germline V gene encodes CDR1 MDHEN and CDR2 SYDVKM. The V end was cut by 0 bases, the J end by 0 bases, with 8 bases between. The CDR3 nucleotides read TGTGCCAGCAGTTTATGGGGTAAAATGAACACTGAAGCTTTCTTT. Translation: CASSLWGKMNTEAFF.

V is TRBV27 and J is TRBJ1-4; the D gene is possibly TRBD1 (6 bases). V was cut by 6 bases and J by 1 base, with 15 bases left in between. Germline V gene sequence: CDR1 MNHEY, CDR2 SMNVEV (reference sequence). There are 16 residues in the CDR3. CDR3 region: CASSRRGERTNEKLFF. For the CDR3, the DNA is TGTGCCAGCAGCCGAAGGGGGGAGAGAACTAATGAAAAACTGTTTTTT.

This chain joins TRBV14 and TRBJ2-5, with 7 bases identical to TRBD1. The CDR3 is made up of 15 amino acids. CDR1 and CDR2 (germline): SGHDN, FVKESK. Trimming at V came to 4 bases and at J to 5 bases, leaving 10 bases not matched to a gene. The CDR3 DNA reads TGTGCCAGCAGCCCGGGACAGTCTCTTTGGGAGACCCAGTACTTC. It is translated as CASSPGQSLWETQYF.

This clonotype was seen at least ten times. V usage is TRBV2 and J usage is TRBJ1-1; D ambiguous. Germline CDR1 and CDR2: SNHLY and FYNNEI. The CDR3 length is 13 residues. Trimming left V 8 bases short and J 0 bases short, with 10 bases between. The CDR3 DNA reads as TGTGCCAGCGGTAAGGAAGTGAACACTGAAGCTTTCTTT. This codes for CASGKEVNTEAFF.

This clonotype was observed a few times. V gene TRBV28 combines with J gene TRBJ1-5; 7 positions agree with TRBD1. The CDR3 is made up of 15 amino acids. V was pared by 4 bases and J by 4 bases, with 7 bases of the junction left unmatched. CDR1 and CDR2 (germline): MDHEN, SYDVKM. The CDR3 DNA reads as TGTGCCAGCAGTTCGCCGGACAGGCGGAATCAGCCCCAGCATTTT. Translating it yields CASSSPDRRNQPQHF.